The text below deals with one T cell receptor beta chain. This clone has a single count. This receptor's antigen is unknown. The sample holds no much larger clone one base away, and base qualities are not on file. This sample was included in a study of long-term antiretroviral therapy in people with HIV (dated by TCRdb to between 2021 and 2024). Study-level background: The earliest samples were collected roughly a decade before the 2015 WHO recommendation for immediate ART, at a time when ART was usually postponed until CD4 counts fell. Whether ART initiation and durable HIV suppression were associated with changes in peripheral blood TRB repertoire composition and diversity was tested in a retrospective serial study. A total of 192 cryopreserved PBMC samples were contributed to the cohort by 30 adults with confirmed HIV infection, with samples collected serially over a mean of about 6 years (range 1-12). Among the 30 to 35 participants with HIV, ten to twelve were female. Test extractions of a monoclonal T-cell line alongside about 35 polyclonal samples showed no cross-contamination during QIAcube processing. Broad study findings and their caveats: Expanded TRB clones identified before ART initiation dominated the repertoire at all time points, although this dominance fluctuated and declined in many PLHIV after ART. The samples span the years 2004 to 2017, and the ART regimens used at that time may not be as effective as current regimens. Because cell numbers in pre-ART samples were limited, unsorted PBMC were profiled instead of sorted CD4+ and CD8+ T cells. Compared with controls, HIV repertoires had narrower CDR3 length ranges, and the network structure pointed to an antigen-experienced repertoire that shifted only slightly toward naive after ART. Because PBMC availability was limited, only the TCR beta chain was sequenced, with no alpha chain pairing. Inferences about post-ART repertoire changes were limited because no data were available on ART adherence, viral resistance or therapy changes. A significant increase in TRB diversity was found to be associated with ART initiation, although TRB diversity was observed to remain significantly below that of transplant donor controls even after long-term ART.

CDR1 and CDR2 were assigned from the germline V gene as SGHTA and FQGNSA. Trimming accounts for 4 bases at V and 4 bases at J, while the number of junction bases matched to no gene is 6. The CDR3 goes from the cysteine to the phenylalanine over 14 residues. Only CDR3 DNA is held: 42 bases, read in frame from base 1. To be included, a participant needed at least one PBMC sample from before ART initiation plus at least two post-ART samples. All participants with HIV were treated in the United States of America. Before DNA extraction, cryopreserved samples of about 1-10 million PBMC were thawed and washed. At the time of the earliest PBMC sample, participants with HIV were aged between roughly 20 and 60 years. PBMC samples were contributed by each participant from 1-4 timepoints before ART initiation and 2-8 timepoints after ART initiation, with a median of 7 samples. Serial HIV viral load, CD4+ T-cell count, ART history and demographic data were obtained for every participant. Genomic DNA was extracted from unsorted PBMC with a Qiagen kit on a QIAcube, with processing performed in batches of 12 samples.

The immunoSEQ hsTCRB v3.0 assay was used at survey level resolution to sequence the TRB variable region. TRB sequencing targeted a depth of roughly 35,000-55,000 T-cell genomes per sample. TRB libraries were pooled and sequenced on an Illumina MiSeq using a v3 150-cycle kit. On the authors' methods: Repertoire analysis ran in R within a reproducible Nextflow workflow covering QC, data transformation and analysis. LymphoSeq2, an R package for exploring AIRR-Seq data, was used to implement the custom analyses. A few samples yielding fewer than 5000 total TRB sequences were excluded, leaving about 190 analyzed HIV repertoires. Among the roughly 200 retained HIV repertoires, approximately 57 were collected before ART initiation and about 130 were collected after ART initiation. Each repertoire was downsampled to 5000 TRB nucleotide sequences, and summary statistics were averaged across 100 downsampling iterations. TRB sequences were retained for analysis only if CDR3 regions of at least seven amino acids were present. Diversity was measured with a Shannon entropy-derived clonality score and the Gini coefficient. Repertoire networks linked the top 5000 CDR3 amino acid sequences whenever two sequences differed by an edit distance of one. For TRB CDR3 amino acid sequences, antigen specificity groups and MHC restriction were predicted with GLIPH2. To flag known CMV, EBV, HIV or tissue antigen associations, CDR3 amino acid sequences were matched against VDJdb and McPAS-TCR. Pre-ART, post-ART and control groups were compared with Wilcoxon signed-rank tests and Holm-Bonferroni correction. TCRdb obtained this table from immuneACCESS and retained in-frame rearrangements with V and J assigned. These tables miss some clones; where compared with another copy, unresolved V genes account for less than half of the shortfall, and the remainder is unexplained. D and trimming come from the DNA, and the V and J calls and clone size come from that table. A total of 25,000 to 35,000 clones appear in this sample, approximately 96% of them only once. Less than 2.5% of the sample belongs to the ten largest clones.

The chain uses TRBV7-2 and TRBJ1-2, and 7 junction bases match TRBD1. Sample: unsorted PBMCs, taken 6.5 to 6.6 years after starting antiretroviral therapy. This TCR derives from a man in his thirties or forties with HIV. The DNA sequence is as follows: TGTGCCAGCAGCTCGGGACAGACCCTCTATGGCTACACCTTC. This encodes CASSSGQTLYGYTF.